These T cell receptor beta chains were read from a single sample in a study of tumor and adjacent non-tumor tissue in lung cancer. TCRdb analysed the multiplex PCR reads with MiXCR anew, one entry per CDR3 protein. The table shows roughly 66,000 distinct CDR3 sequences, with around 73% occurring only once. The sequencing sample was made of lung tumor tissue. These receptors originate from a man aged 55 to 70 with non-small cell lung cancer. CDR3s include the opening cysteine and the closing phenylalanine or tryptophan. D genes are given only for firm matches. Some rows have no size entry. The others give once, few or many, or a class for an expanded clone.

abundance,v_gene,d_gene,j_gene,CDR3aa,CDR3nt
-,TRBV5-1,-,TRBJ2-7,CASSLARAYEQCF,TGCGCCAGCAGCTTGGCCCGTGCCTACGAGCAATGCTTC
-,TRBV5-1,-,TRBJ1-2,CASSLLLETLGEDGYTF,TGCGCCAGCAGCTTGTTGTTAGAGACCCTAGGCGAAGATGGCTACACCTTC
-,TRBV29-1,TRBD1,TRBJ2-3,CSVVETGEQYF,TGCAGCGTTGTAGAGACAGGGGAGCAGTATTTT
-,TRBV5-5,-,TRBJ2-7,CASNSDSPYAQYF,TGCGCCAGCAACTCGGACAGCCCCTACGCGCAGTACTTC
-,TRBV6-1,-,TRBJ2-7,CAGSLNTGTENYEQYF,TGTGCCGGCAGTCTCAACACCGGGACCGAGAACTACGAGCAGTACTTC
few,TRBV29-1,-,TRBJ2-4,CRVETRGNIQYF,TGCAGAGTGGAGACTAGAGGAAACATTCAGTACTTC
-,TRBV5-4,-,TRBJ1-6,CASNTQGRNSSLHF,TGTGCCAGCAACACCCAGGGGAGGAATTCATCCCTCCACTTT
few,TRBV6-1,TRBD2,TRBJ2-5,CAVSGRPAQEKQYF,TGTGCCGTTAGCGGGAGACCGGCACAAGAGAAACAGTACTTC
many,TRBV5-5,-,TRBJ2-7,CASSSTPGKSEQYF,TGTGCCAGCAGCTCGACCCCGGGGAAGAGTGAGCAGTACTTC
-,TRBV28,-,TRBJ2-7,CASSFAQGGRAYEQYF,TGTGCCAGCAGTTTTGCTCAGGGGGGGCGCGCCTACGAGCAGTACTTC
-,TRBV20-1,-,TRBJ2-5,CSAEAYLENQYF,TGCAGTGCTGAGGCGTACTTAGAGAACCAGTACTTC
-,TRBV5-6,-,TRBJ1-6,CASRVSISPLHF,TGTGCCAGCAGAGTGAGTATTTCACCCCTCCACTTT
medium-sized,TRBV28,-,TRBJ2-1,CASSPWGEQFF,TGTGCCAGCAGCCCCTGGGGAGAGCAGTTCTTC
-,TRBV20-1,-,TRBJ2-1,CSARDRRTPYIDQFF,TGCAGTGCTAGAGATCGTCGAACCCCCTACATTGACCAGTTCTTC
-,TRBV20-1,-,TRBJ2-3,CGARGRLTDTQYF,TGCGGTGCACGGGGACGGCTCACGGATACGCAGTATTTT
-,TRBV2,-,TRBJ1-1,CASTLSTQNSEAFF,TGTGCCAGCACCCTTTCGACTCAGAACAGTGAAGCTTTCTTT
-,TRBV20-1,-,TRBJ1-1,CRIAGNTETFF,TGCAGGATTGCAGGGAACACTGAAACTTTCTTT
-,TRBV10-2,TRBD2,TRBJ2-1,CASTNLTGGPDEQFF,TGCGCCAGCACCAATCTAACGGGAGGGCCCGATGAGCAGTTCTTC
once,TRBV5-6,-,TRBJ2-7,CASSRTDSYEQCF,TGTGCCAGCAGCCGGACGGACTCATACGAGCAGTGCTTC
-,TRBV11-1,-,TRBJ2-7,CACRRDRTIHEEYF,TGTGCCTGCAGGCGGGATAGGACTATCCACGAGGAGTACTTC
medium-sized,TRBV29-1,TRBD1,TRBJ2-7,CSVRGGDEQYF,TGCAGCGTTCGAGGGGGCGACGAGCAGTACTTC
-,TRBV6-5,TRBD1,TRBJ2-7,CASTYGAGQVCEQCF,TGTGCCAGCACTTACGGGGCTGGACAGGTTTGCGAGCAGTGCTTC
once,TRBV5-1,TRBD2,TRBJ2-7,CASNLGLAGPSSYEQYF,TGCGCCAGCAACTTGGGACTAGCGGGGCCGAGCTCCTACGAGCAGTACTTC
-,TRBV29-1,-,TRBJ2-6,CSVELESSGANVLTF,TGCAGCGTTGAGTTAGAGAGCTCTGGGGCCAACGTCCTGACTTTC
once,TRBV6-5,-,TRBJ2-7,CANSYEAGLVYEQCF,TGTGCCAACAGTTACGAGGCTGGACTGGTTTACGAGCAGTGCTTC
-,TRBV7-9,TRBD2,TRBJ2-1,CAISFIAGAAEQFF,TGTGCCATCAGCTTTATAGCGGGAGCGGCTGAGCAGTTCTTC
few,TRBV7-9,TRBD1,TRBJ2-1,CASSSLGTGVNEQFF,TGTGCCAGCAGCTCCCTCGGGACAGGGGTAAATGAGCAGTTCTTC
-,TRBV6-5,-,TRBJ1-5,CASSCDRTKSQHF,TGTGCCAGCAGTTGCGACAGGACGAAGTCCCAGCATTTT
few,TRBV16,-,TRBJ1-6,CASSRPQGNDSPLHF,TGTGCCAGCAGCCGTCCGCAGGGTAACGATTCACCCCTCCACTTT
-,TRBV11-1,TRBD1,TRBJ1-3,CAGSFGTVFAGNTIYF,TGTGCCGGCAGCTTCGGGACAGTGTTCGCCGGAAACACCATATATTTT
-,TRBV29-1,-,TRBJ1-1,CSVNGVENTEAFF,TGCAGCGTGAATGGGGTGGAGAACACTGAAGCTTTCTTT
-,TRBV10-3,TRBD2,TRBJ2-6,CAISVHGTSGMDSGANVLTF,TGTGCCATCAGTGTACATGGGACTAGCGGGATGGACTCTGGGGCTAACGTCCTGACTTTC
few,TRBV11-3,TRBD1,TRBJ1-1,CASTYGTDTEVFF,TGTGCCAGTACTTATGGGACAGACACTGAAGTTTTCTTT
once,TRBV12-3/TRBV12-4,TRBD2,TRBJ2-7,CVSSLLAGGYEQYF,TGTGTCAGCAGTTTACTAGCGGGAGGATACGAGCAATACTTC
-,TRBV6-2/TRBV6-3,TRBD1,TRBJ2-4,CVSSARDRGCVAKNIQYF,TGTGTCAGCAGTGCCCGGGACAGGGGGTGCGTTGCCAAAAACATTCAGTACTTC
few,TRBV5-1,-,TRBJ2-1,CASSLAVGQTYNEQFF,TGCGCCAGCAGCTTGGCCGTAGGACAGACCTACAATGAGCAGTTCTTC
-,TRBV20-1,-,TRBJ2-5,CSATLRTRQEIRYF,TGCAGTGCCACGCTTAGGACACGGCAAGAGATCCGATACTTC
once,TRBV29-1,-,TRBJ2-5,CSPSHSFRQETQYF,TGCAGCCCCTCGCACAGTTTCCGCCAAGAGACCCAATACTTC
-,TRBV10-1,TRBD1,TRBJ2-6,CASSPGQSGGANILTF,TGCGCCAGTAGTCCGGGACAGTCAGGTGGGGCTAACATCCTGACTTTC
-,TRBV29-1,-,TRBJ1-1,CSVVPTNTEVFF,TGCAGCGTTGTGCCAACAAACACTGAAGTTTTCTTT
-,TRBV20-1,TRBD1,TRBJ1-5,CSGTTGDYQPQHF,TGCAGTGGTACCACAGGGGACTATCAGCCCCAGCATTTT
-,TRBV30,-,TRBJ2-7,CAWRVVGRTYEQYF,TGTGCCTGGAGGGTAGTCGGCCGAACCTACGAGCAGTACTTC
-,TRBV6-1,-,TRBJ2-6,CASGAIGAPGAKVLTF,TGTGCCAGCGGTGCAATTGGGGCACCCGGGGCCAAGGTCCTGACTTTC
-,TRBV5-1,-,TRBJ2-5,CASSMGRQETQYF,TGCGCCAGCAGCATGGGGCGCCAAGAGACCCAGTACTTC
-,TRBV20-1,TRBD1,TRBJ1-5,CSAPLGQSNQPQHF,TGCAGTGCTCCTCTGGGACAGAGCAATCAGCCCCAGCATTTT
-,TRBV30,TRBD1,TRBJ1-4,CAWSQGELVTNERLFF,TGTGCCTGGAGTCAGGGGGAATTAGTTACTAATGAAAGACTGTTTTTC
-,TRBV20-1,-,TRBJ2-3,CSASAILAEWTGTQYF,TGCAGTGCCTCGGCGATACTAGCGGAATGGACAGGTACGCAGTATTTT
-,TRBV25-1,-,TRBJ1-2,CANSGDGGSGGYTF,TGTGCCAACAGTGGCGACGGTGGGTCTGGTGGCTACACCTTC
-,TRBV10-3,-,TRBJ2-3,CAISESGPTNTQYF,TGTGCCATCAGTGAGTCTGGGCCAACAAATACGCAGTATTTT
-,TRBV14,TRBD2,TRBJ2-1,CASSQESLAGSYKQFF,TGTGCCAGCAGCCAAGAATCCCTAGCGGGATCGTATAAACAGTTCTTC
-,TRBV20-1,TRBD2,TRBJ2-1,CSARYRAGLAPNEQLF,TGCAGTGCTAGATATCGGGCGGGACTAGCCCCCAATGAGCAGTTGTTC
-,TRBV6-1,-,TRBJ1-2,CASNEDRGYGYTF,TGTGCCAGCAATGAGGACCGGGGATATGGCTATACCTTC
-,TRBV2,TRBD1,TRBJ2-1,CASSEAGQGYNEQFF,TGTGCCAGCAGTGAAGCGGGACAGGGTTACAATGAGCAGTTCTTC
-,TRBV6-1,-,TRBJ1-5,CGSSDIEGRGNQPQHF,TGTGGCAGCAGTGATATTGAAGGCAGGGGCAATCAGCCTCAGCATTTT